The 28 T cell receptor beta chains reported below all come from one sample, sequenced in a study of T cells in Graves' hyperthyroidism and ophthalmopathy. TCR beta CDR3 region amplification was performed from RNA transcripts. The study used the HTBI primer set for a first-round RT-PCR of the TCR CDR3. One entry per CDR3 protein, called by TCRdb with MiXCR from the multiplex PCR reads. The sample consists of some 250,000 distinct CDR3 sequences, roughly 15% of them appearing once. The specimen was blood. The receptors stem from a woman in her forties or fifties with Graves' hyperthyroidism that later progressed to Graves' ophthalmopathy.

The V gene is TRBV25-1, the J gene TRBJ1-4, with 8 bases aligning to TRBD1. CDR1 is MGHDK and CDR2 is SYGVNS in the germline V gene. V was pared by 4 bases and J by 8 bases, with 9 bases of the junction left unmatched. The CDR3 runs 15 residues. The CDR3 sequence is CASSARQGAGEKLFF. In DNA, the CDR3 is TGTGCCAGCAGTGCGCGGCAGGGGGCGGGGGAAAAACTGTTTTTT.

This clonotype was seen many times. The chain recombines TRBV7-2 with TRBJ2-1; TRBD2 aligns across 14 bases. With V trimmed by 5 bases and J by 6 bases, 15 bases remained unmatched. This CDR3 comprises 19 residues. The germline gives CDR1 SGHTA, CDR2 FQGNSA. The CDR3 sequence: CASSGIGTSGRSLLNEQFF. For the CDR3, the DNA is TGTGCCAGCAGCGGAATCGGGACTAGCGGGAGATCGCTTCTCAATGAGCAGTTCTTC.

Many counts were recorded for this clonotype. The J gene is TRBJ2-5, the V gene TRBV2; D uncertain. The CDR3 has 13 amino acids. The germline V gene encodes CDR1 SNHLY and CDR2 FYNNEI. Trimming cost V 3 bases and J 2 bases, with 7 bases left between them. The CDR3 nucleotides read TGTGCCAGCAGTGACAGGTTACAAGAGACCCAGTACTTC. This encodes CASSDRLQETQYF.

This clonotype was seen more than once but under ten times. The V gene is TRBV19, the J gene TRBJ1-1; D ambiguous. The CDR3 is 13 amino acids. Between the trimmed V and J ends, which lost 4 bases and 4 bases, there was a span of 10 bases. Per germline, CDR1 LNHDA and CDR2 SQIVND (reference sequence). In DNA form, the CDR3 reads TGTGCCAGTAGTACTCAGATTGCCACTGAAGCTTTCTTT. This gives the protein CASSTQIATEAFF.

Ten or more counts support this clonotype. In nucleotides, the CDR3 is TGTGCCAGCAGGGCAAGACAGGGAATCACAGATACGCAGTATTTT. Translation: CASRARQGITDTQYF. This chain connects TRBV27 to TRBJ2-3; 7 bases match TRBD1. Germline CDR1 and CDR2: MNHEY and SMNVEV (reference sequence). The V and J ends lost 6 bases and 2 bases, in that order; junction bases with no gene match: 8. The CDR3 has 15 amino acids.

Ten or more counts support this clonotype. The J gene is TRBJ1-1, the V gene TRBV6-6; D might be TRBD1 (6 bases). Trimming took 0 bases from V and 0 from J, leaving 11 bases between them. The germline gives CDR1 MNHNY, CDR2 SVGAGI (reference sequence). CDR3 size: 16 residues. In nucleotides, the CDR3 is TGTGCCAGCAGTTACTCCCCGGACAGAATGAACACTGAAGCTTTCTTT. Amino acids: CASSYSPDRMNTEAFF.

This clonotype came up many times. This chain links TRBV20-1 with TRBJ2-7, with TRBD2 identical over 7 bases. The germline CDR1 and CDR2 sequences are DFQATT and SNEGSKA (reference sequence). The V and J ends lost 6 bases and 3 bases, in that order; junction bases with no gene match: 5. CDR3 length: 12 amino acids. CDR3 in amino acids: CSAPTSYYEQYF. The CDR3 bases are TGCAGTGCCCCGACTAGCTACTACGAGCAGTACTTC.

This clonotype was detected only a few times. This chain uses TRBV20-1 with TRBJ2-7; TRBD2 matches at 12 bases. V shed 6 bases, J shed 5 bases, and the junction held 17 bases outside the gene matches. This CDR3 is built from 17 residues. Germline V gene data show CDR1 as DFQATT and CDR2 as SNEGSKA (reference sequence). The CDR3 spells CSAGGLAGGPKTHEQYF. The DNA of the CDR3 is TGCAGTGCCGGCGGGCTAGCGGGAGGGCCGAAGACCCACGAGCAGTACTTC.

This chain uses TRBV20-1 with TRBJ2-2; the match to TRBD2 covers 8 bases. With 3 bases clipped from V and 7 bases from J, the junction kept 13 bases outside the gene matches. From germline, CDR1 is DFQATT and CDR2 SNEGSKA (reference sequence). The CDR3 has 16 residues. The CDR3 sequence is CSASVKGWAGGGELFF. Here the CDR3 DNA reads TGCAGTGCTAGCGTGAAAGGCTGGGCGGGGGGCGGGGAGCTGTTTTTT.

This clonotype was detected only a few times. This chain links TRBV7-9 with TRBJ1-5; D perhaps matches TRBD1 (5 bases). CDR3 size: 12 residues. Germline CDR1 SEHNR, CDR2 FQNEAQ (reference sequence). Deletions cut 5 bases from V and 6 bases from J, with 8 bases between. The CDR3 bases are TGTGCCAGCAGCGCCCAGGGTCAGCCCCAGCATTTT. It translates to CASSAQGQPQHF.

This chain uses TRBV6-1 with TRBJ2-7; D is uncertain. Trimming removed 2 bases at V and 4 bases at J, with 9 bases between. The CDR3 runs 13 residues. The germline V gene encodes CDR1 MNHNS and CDR2 SASEGT. The CDR3 DNA reads TGTGCCAGCAGTGAAACCATGGGTTACGAGCAGTACTTC. Translation gives CASSETMGYEQYF.

This clonotype was seen repeatedly, ten times or more. V is TRBV30 and J is TRBJ1-3; possibly TRBD1 for D (6 bases). Trimming took 0 bases from V and 0 from J, leaving 12 bases between them. Germline V gene lookup returns CDR1 GTSNPN and CDR2 SVGIG (reference sequence). The CDR3 length is 16 residues. Here the CDR3 DNA reads TGTGCCTGGAGTGTCCAGGGGCTAATCTCTGGAAACACCATATATTTT. Amino acids: CAWSVQGLISGNTIYF.

This clonotype was recorded many times. This chain joins TRBV7-3 and TRBJ2-2; TRBD1 agrees at 9 bases. CDR3 size: 15 residues. The germline V gene encodes CDR1 SGHTA and CDR2 FQGTGA. V gave up 5 bases and J gave up 6 bases; unmatched junction bases: 7. For the CDR3, the DNA is TGTGCCAGCAGCCGGACAGGGGTATCTCCCGGGGAGCTGTTTTTT. It yields the protein CASSRTGVSPGELFF.

The table lists this clonotype with a few counts. This chain connects TRBV28 to TRBJ1-1; D is perhaps TRBD1 (5 bases). In germline, CDR1 is MDHEN, CDR2 SYDVKM. Between the trimmed V and J ends, which lost 7 bases and 7 bases, there was a span of 28 bases. This CDR3 region has 17 residues. Here the CDR3 reads CASISVRDPQRYGEAFF. CDR3 DNA sequence: TGTGCCAGCATATCAGTACGGGACCCCCAACGGTACGGTGAAGCTTTCTTT.

This clonotype has ten or more counts. The rearrangement links TRBV28 to TRBJ1-5; TRBD1 might be the D (5 bases). CDR1 MDHEN and CDR2 SYDVKM come from the germline V gene. This CDR3 is 15 amino acids long. V was cut by 6 bases and J by 6 bases, with 18 bases left in between. CDR3 nucleotides: TGTGCCAGCAGACTTACCGGGGGGGAGGGTCAGCCCCAGCATTTT. It translates to CASRLTGGEGQPQHF.

This chain joins TRBV19 and TRBJ2-1; D might be TRBD1 or TRBD2, each matching 5 bases. The V end was cut by 10 bases, the J end by 3 bases, with 16 bases between. CDR3 length: 14 residues. Germline V gene sequence: CDR1 LNHDA, CDR2 SQIVND (reference sequence). The CDR3 here is CATQGRRGYNEQFF. The CDR3 nucleotides read TGTGCCACTCAGGGACGCCGAGGCTACAATGAGCAGTTCTTC.

This clonotype was counted a few times. This chain connects TRBV4-1 to TRBJ1-2; possibly TRBD1 for D (5 bases). The CDR3 loop spans 17 amino acids. CDR1 and CDR2 (germline): MGHRA, YSYEKL. V lost 4 bases and J 4 bases, leaving 22 bases between the germline ends. The CDR3 DNA reads TGCGCCAGCAGCCTGAGAGGGTTTGCAGGGCCAGTCTATGGCTACACCTTC. Translating it yields CASSLRGFAGPVYGYTF.

This clonotype was picked up many times. This rearrangement joins TRBV11-2 to TRBJ2-5, with 11 bases lining up with TRBD2. The CDR3 has 17 amino acids. Germline CDR1 is SGHAT and CDR2 is FQNNGV. V lost 8 bases and J lost 6; bases outside the gene matches: 17. The CDR3 nucleotides are TGTGCCAGCGGGTTCATGGGACTAGCGGACGTTAAAAAGACCCAGTACTTC. It yields the protein CASGFMGLADVKKTQYF.

This clonotype was counted many times. The chain employs TRBV3-1 and TRBJ1-6; a weak D match, TRBD1 (5 bases). Per the germline V gene, CDR1 is LGHDT and CDR2 is YNNKEL (reference sequence). V was clipped by 5 bases and J by 3 bases, with 14 bases between them. CDR3 length equals 16 residues. The CDR3 DNA is TGTGCCAGCAGCAGGGGCCGGGACCGCTATAATTCACCCCTCCACTTT. Its translation: CASSRGRDRYNSPLHF.

This clonotype was detected many times. The chain is built from TRBV11-2 and TRBJ2-7, with TRBD2 as a possible D gene (5 bases). CDR1 is SGHAT and CDR2 is FQNNGV in the germline V gene. Trimming stripped 1 base from V and 5 bases from J, with 18 bases between. The CDR3 has 16 amino acids. CDR3 protein: CASSLGVRLAADEQYF. DNA for the CDR3: TGTGCCAGCAGCTTAGGTGTTAGGCTAGCAGCGGACGAGCAGTACTTC.

The chain employs TRBV5-1 and TRBJ2-1; possibly TRBD1 for D (6 bases). Germline-derived CDR1 and CDR2 are SGHRS and YFSETQ. The CDR3 sequence is 13 residues long. Between the trimmed V and J ends, which lost 7 bases and 4 bases, there was a span of 12 bases. The CDR3 sequence: CASARDTYNEQFF. Written as DNA, the CDR3 is TGCGCCAGCGCCCGGGACACGTACAATGAGCAGTTCTTC.

The V call is TRBV20-1, the J call TRBJ2-1; tentatively, D is TRBD2 (6 bases). CDR3 length: 16 amino acids. V lost 0 bases and J 7 bases, leaving 19 bases between the germline ends. The germline CDR1 and CDR2 sequences are DFQATT and SNEGSKA (reference sequence). In DNA form, the CDR3 reads TGCAGTGCTAGAGATGTGGCTAGCGATTTGAAAAATGAGCAGTTCTTC. Protein product: CSARDVASDLKNEQFF.

This clonotype was detected only a few times. The chain recombines TRBV3-1 with TRBJ1-4; 9 bases agree with TRBD1. V was pared by 2 bases and J by 8 bases, with 12 bases of the junction left unmatched. CDR1 is LGHDT, CDR2 YNNKEL, per germline (reference sequence). CDR3 size: 17 residues. CDR3 DNA sequence: TGTGCCAGCAGCCAATATTTCCGGACAGGGGACAGAGAAAAACTGTTTTTT. Protein: CASSQYFRTGDREKLFF.

This clonotype was seen more than once but under ten times. The chain uses TRBV12-3 or TRBV12-4 and TRBJ2-2; a possible D gene is TRBD2 (5 bases). V gave up 1 base and J gave up 0 bases, with 9 bases separating them. There are 16 residues in the CDR3. The CDR3 nucleotides read TGTGCCAGCAGTTTAGGACTACCCGCGAACACCGGGGAGCTGTTTTTT. Amino acid sequence: CASSLGLPANTGELFF.

The chain has TRBV20-1 and TRBJ2-5, with TRBD2 identical over 7 bases. The germline gives CDR1 DFQATT, CDR2 SNEGSKA (reference sequence). After removal of 6 bases from V and 5 bases from J, the junction contained 9 bases not matched to a gene. The CDR3 consists of 13 residues. The CDR3 sequence is CSAIGRGWETQYF. The CDR3 DNA reads TGCAGTGCCATTGGGAGGGGCTGGGAGACCCAGTACTTC.

The J gene is TRBJ2-7, the V gene TRBV19; tentatively, D is TRBD1 (6 bases). Germline CDR1 is LNHDA and CDR2 is SQIVND (reference sequence). V lost 10 bases and J 6 bases, leaving 13 bases between the germline ends. CDR3 length: 11 residues. The CDR3 region has the DNA TGTGCCACCAGACAGGCGGGCGAGCAGTACTTC. Translation gives CATRQAGEQYF. Full variable domain (rest looked up from reference TRBV19 and TRBJ2-7): DGGITQSPKYLFRKEGQNVTLSCEQNLNHDAMYWYRQDPGQGLRLIYYSQIVNDFQKGDIAEGYSVSREKKESFPLTVTSAQKNPTAFYLCATRQAGEQYFGPGTRLTVT.

As concerns this clonotype: A much larger clone lies one base from this, so it may be a read error. The DNA for the CDR3 is TGCGGTGCTAGAGACTTGACAGAGGGAGAGACCCAGTACTTC. It encodes CGARDLTEGETQYF. V usage is TRBV20-1 and J usage is TRBJ2-5; D tentatively reads TRBD1 or TRBD2 (5 bases each). CDR3 size: 14 residues. The germline CDR1 and CDR2 sequences are DFQATT and SNEGSKA (reference sequence).

This clonotype has only a few counts. The J gene is TRBJ1-1, the V gene TRBV19; maybe TRBD1 (6 bases). This CDR3 spans 15 amino acids. Germline V gives CDR1 LNHDA, CDR2 SQIVND (reference sequence). Deletions cut 3 bases from V and 0 bases from J, with 11 bases between. DNA for the CDR3: TGTGCCAGTAGTATGGCAGGGGCGATGAACACTGAAGCTTTCTTT. Translating gives CASSMAGAMNTEAFF. Supplemented by reference TRBV19 and TRBJ1-1, the full variable domain reads DGGITQSPKYLFRKEGQNVTLSCEQNLNHDAMYWYRQDPGQGLRLIYYSQIVNDFQKGDIAEGYSVSREKKESFPLTVTSAQKNPTAFYLCASSMAGAMNTEAFFGQGTRLTVV.